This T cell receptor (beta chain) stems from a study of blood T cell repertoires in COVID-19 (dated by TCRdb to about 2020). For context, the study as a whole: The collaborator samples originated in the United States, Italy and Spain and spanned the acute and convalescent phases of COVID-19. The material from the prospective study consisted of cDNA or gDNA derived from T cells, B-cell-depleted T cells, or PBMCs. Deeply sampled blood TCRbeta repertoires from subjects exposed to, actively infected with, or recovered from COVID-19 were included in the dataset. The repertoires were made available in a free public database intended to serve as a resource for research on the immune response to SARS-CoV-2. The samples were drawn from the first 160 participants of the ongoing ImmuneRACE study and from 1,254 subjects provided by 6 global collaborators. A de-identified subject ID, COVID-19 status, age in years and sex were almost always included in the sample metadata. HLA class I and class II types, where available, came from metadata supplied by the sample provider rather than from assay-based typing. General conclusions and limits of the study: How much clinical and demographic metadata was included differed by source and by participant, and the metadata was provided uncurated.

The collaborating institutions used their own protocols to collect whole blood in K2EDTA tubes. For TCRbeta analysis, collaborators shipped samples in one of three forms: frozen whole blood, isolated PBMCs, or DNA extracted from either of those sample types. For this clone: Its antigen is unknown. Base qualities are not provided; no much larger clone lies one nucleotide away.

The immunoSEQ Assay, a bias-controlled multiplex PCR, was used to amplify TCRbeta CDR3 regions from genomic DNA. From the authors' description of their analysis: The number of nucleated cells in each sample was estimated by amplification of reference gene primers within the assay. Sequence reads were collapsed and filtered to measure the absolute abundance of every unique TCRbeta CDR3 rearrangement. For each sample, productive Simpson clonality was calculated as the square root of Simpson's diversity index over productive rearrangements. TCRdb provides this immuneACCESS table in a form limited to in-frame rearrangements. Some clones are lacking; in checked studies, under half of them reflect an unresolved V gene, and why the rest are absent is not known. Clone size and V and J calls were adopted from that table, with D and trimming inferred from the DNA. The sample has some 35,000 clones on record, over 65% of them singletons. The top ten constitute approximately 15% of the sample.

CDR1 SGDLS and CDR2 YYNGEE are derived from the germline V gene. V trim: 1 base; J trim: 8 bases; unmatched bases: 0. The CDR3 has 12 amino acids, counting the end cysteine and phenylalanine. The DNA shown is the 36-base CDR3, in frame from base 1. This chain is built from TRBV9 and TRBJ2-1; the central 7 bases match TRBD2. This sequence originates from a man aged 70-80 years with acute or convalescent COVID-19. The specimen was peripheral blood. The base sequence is TGTGCCAGCAGCGTAACTAGCGATGAGCAGTTCTTC. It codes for CASSVTSDEQFF. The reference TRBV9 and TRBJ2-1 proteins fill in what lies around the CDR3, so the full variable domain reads DSGVTQTPKHLITATGQRVTLRCSPRSGDLSVYWYQQSLDQGLQFLIQYYNGEERAKGNILERFSAQQFPDLHSELNLSSLELGDSALYFCASSVTSDEQFFGPGTRLTVL.